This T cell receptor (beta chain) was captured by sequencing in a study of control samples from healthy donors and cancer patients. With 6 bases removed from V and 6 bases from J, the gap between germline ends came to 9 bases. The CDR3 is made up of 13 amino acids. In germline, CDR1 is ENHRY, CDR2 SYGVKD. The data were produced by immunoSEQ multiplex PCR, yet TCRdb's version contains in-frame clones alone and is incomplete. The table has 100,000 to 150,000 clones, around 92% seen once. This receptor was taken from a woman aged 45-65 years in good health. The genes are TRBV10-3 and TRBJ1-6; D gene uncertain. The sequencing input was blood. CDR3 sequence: CAIRFDVNSPLHF. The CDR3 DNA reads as TGTGCCATCAGGTTCGATGTTAATTCACCCCTCCACTTT.